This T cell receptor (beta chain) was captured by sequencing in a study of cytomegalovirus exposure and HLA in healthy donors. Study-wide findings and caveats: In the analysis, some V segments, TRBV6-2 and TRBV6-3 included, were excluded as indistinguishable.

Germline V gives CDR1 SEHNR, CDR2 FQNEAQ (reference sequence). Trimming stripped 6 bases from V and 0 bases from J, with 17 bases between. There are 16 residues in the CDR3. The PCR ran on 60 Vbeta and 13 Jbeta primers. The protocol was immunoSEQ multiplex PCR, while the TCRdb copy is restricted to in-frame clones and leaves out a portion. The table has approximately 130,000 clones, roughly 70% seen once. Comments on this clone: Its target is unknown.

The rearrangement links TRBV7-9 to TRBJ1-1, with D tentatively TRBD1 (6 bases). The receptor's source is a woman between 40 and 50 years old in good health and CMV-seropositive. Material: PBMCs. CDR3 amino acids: CASSSPGVGVNTEAFF. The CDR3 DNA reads TGTGCCAGCAGTTCGCCAGGGGTGGGTGTGAACACTGAAGCTTTCTTT.